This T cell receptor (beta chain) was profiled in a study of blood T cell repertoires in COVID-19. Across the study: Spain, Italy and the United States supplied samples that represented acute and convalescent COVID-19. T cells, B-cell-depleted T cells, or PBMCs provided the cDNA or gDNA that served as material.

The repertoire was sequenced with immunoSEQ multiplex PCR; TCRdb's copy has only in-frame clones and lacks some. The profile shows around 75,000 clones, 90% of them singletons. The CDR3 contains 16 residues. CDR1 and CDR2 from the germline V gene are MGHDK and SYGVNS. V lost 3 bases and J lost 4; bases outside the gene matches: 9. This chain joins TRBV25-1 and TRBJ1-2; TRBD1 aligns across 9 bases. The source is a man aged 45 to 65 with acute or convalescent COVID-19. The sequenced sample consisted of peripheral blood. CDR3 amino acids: CASSDPDRGFSYGYTF. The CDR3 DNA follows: TGTGCCAGCAGTGATCCGGACAGGGGATTCAGCTATGGCTACACCTTC.